These 18 T cell receptor beta chains share one sample of origin, sequenced in a study of T-cell reconstitution after alpha-beta-depleted transplantation in children. For TCRbeta, the library was prepared with unique molecular identifiers. TCRdb passed the PCR reads through MiXCR, listing each CDR3 protein once. The profile shows approximately 340,000 distinct CDR3 sequences, approximately 10% of them singletons. This material consisted of PBMCs from the stem cell graft donor, taken from the stem cell graft. These receptors were taken from a human donor who donated a stem cell graft to a child with acute lymphoblastic leukemia.

This clonotype has a count of ten or more. V gene TRBV27 combines with J gene TRBJ2-1, with 15 bases identical to TRBD2. The CDR3 extends over 17 amino acids. V lost 2 bases and J lost 2; bases outside the gene matches: 1. CDR1 is MNHEY and CDR2 is SMNVEV in the germline V gene (reference sequence). The chain's CDR3 is CASSLGTSGRTYNEQFF. The CDR3 DNA reads as TGTGCCAGCAGTTTAGGGACTAGCGGGAGGACCTACAATGAGCAGTTCTTC.

This clonotype was detected ten times or more. The J gene is TRBJ1-3, the V gene TRBV4-3; D gene unclear. Looked up from germline, CDR1 is LGHNA and CDR2 is YSLEER. The CDR3 sequence is 15 residues long. V lost 4 bases and J 4 bases, leaving 14 bases between the germline ends. CDR3 DNA: TGCGCCAGCAGCCCCCCGGCGGGAACAGGAAACACCATATATTTT. As protein: CASSPPAGTGNTIYF.

This clonotype was observed at least ten times. This chain joins TRBV7-8 and TRBJ2-3, with D tentatively TRBD2 (5 bases). V was clipped by 1 base and J by 3 bases, with 8 bases between them. The CDR3 has 14 amino acids. The germline CDR1 and CDR2 sequences are SGHVS and FQNEAQ. CDR3 loop: CASSLERETDTQYF. In DNA form, the CDR3 reads TGTGCCAGCAGCTTAGAGAGGGAGACAGATACGCAGTATTTT.

This clonotype was observed many times. The rearrangement links TRBV28 to TRBJ2-1; D is ambiguous. Germline-derived CDR1 and CDR2 are MDHEN and SYDVKM. The ends were cut back, 2 bases at V and 7 bases at J, with 9 bases in the middle. CDR3 length: 13 residues. The CDR3 is CASSLEPGNEQFF. In nucleotides, the CDR3 is TGTGCCAGCAGTTTAGAACCCGGTAATGAGCAGTTCTTC.

This clonotype was seen ten or more times. The J gene is TRBJ2-7, the V gene TRBV20-1, with 8 nucleotides matching TRBD1. CDR1 DFQATT and CDR2 SNEGSKA come from the germline V gene (reference sequence). J was trimmed by 4 bases and V by 0 bases; bases with no gene match: 5. The CDR3 runs 14 residues. This CDR3 reads CSARDPGGRYEQYF. The CDR3 nucleotides are TGCAGTGCTAGAGATCCAGGGGGCAGGTACGAGCAGTACTTC.

This chain uses TRBV7-9 with TRBJ1-5; D is perhaps TRBD1 (5 bases). This CDR3 contains 17 residues. Per the germline V gene, CDR1 is SEHNR and CDR2 is FQNEAQ (reference sequence). V was cut by 3 bases and J by 2 bases, with 17 bases left in between. CDR3 in DNA: TGTGCCAGCAGCTTCGGGGTCGGGGCAGCGGGCAATCAGCCCCAGCATTTT. It specifies CASSFGVGAAGNQPQHF.

The chain joins TRBV20-1 to TRBJ2-7; D gene unclear. The CDR3 runs 14 residues. The germline V gene encodes CDR1 DFQATT and CDR2 SNEGSKA (reference sequence). V lost 2 bases, J lost 3 bases, and 14 bases lay in between. CDR3 protein: CSARSWQSLYEQYF. The CDR3 nucleotides are TGCAGTGCTAGATCTTGGCAGAGCCTCTACGAGCAGTACTTC.

This clonotype was observed many times. The V and J genes are TRBV28 and TRBJ2-2; D not resolved. The CDR3 covers 16 residues. Germline CDR1 MDHEN, CDR2 SYDVKM. Trimming removed 5 bases from V and 1 base from J, with 14 bases in between. The CDR3 here is CASSPLGRLNTGELFF. CDR3 nucleotide sequence: TGTGCCAGCAGTCCCCTGGGCAGGCTGAACACCGGGGAGCTGTTTTTT.

The genes are TRBV12-3 or TRBV12-4 and TRBJ1-2; the D is unclear. Trimming removed 7 bases at V and 5 bases at J, with 14 bases between. The CDR3 sequence is 13 residues long. CDR3 amino acids: CASTPVGGYGYTF. The CDR3 bases are TGTGCCAGCACCCCGGTGGGAGGGTATGGCTACACCTTC.

The chain employs TRBV4-3 and TRBJ2-2, with TRBD2 identical over 8 bases. The CDR3 spans 17 residues. The J segment lost 7 bases and the V segment lost 0 bases, leaving 10 bases of the junction unmatched. Germline V lookup: CDR1 LGHNA, CDR2 YSLEER. The CDR3 region is CASSQDGAGRAFGELFF. The DNA for the CDR3 is TGCGCCAGCAGCCAAGATGGTGCCGGGAGGGCCTTCGGGGAGCTGTTTTTT.

This clonotype was counted many times. The rearrangement links TRBV5-1 to TRBJ2-3; TRBD2 aligns across 9 bases. J was trimmed by 3 bases and V by 0 bases; bases with no gene match: 11. Germline V gives CDR1 SGHRS, CDR2 YFSETQ. This CDR3 contains 18 residues. CDR3 sequence reads: CASSLVPPSGTVTDTQYF. Written as DNA, the CDR3 is TGCGCCAGCAGCTTGGTTCCCCCTAGCGGGACAGTGACAGATACGCAGTATTTT.

This chain links TRBV5-1 with TRBJ1-1; tentative D call: TRBD1 (5 bases). The CDR3 spans 15 residues. Germline assignment: CDR1 SGHRS and CDR2 YFSETQ. Trimming took 8 bases from V and 0 from J, leaving 17 bases between them. The CDR3 bases are TGCGCCAGTTCTCCCCCGGGACTTATGAACACTGAAGCTTTCTTT. It yields the protein CASSPPGLMNTEAFF.

This clonotype was seen only a few times. The chain carries TRBV30 and TRBJ2-7, with TRBD2 matching 11 bases. From germline, CDR1 is GTSNPN and CDR2 SVGIG (reference sequence). The trim removed 4 bases at V and 3 bases at J, leaving 2 bases unmatched. The CDR3 totals 13 residues. The CDR3 region is CAWTTSGVYEQYF. DNA of the CDR3: TGTGCCTGGACGACTAGCGGGGTCTACGAGCAGTACTTC.

A few counts support this clonotype. The chain uses TRBV3-1 and TRBJ2-1; 10 positions match TRBD2. J was trimmed by 4 bases and V by 0 bases; bases with no gene match: 6. CDR1 and CDR2 (germline): LGHDT, YNNKEL (reference sequence). The CDR3 consists of 17 residues. CDR3 in amino acids: CASSQDRSGRVYNEQFF. Here the CDR3 DNA reads TGTGCCAGCAGCCAAGATCGGAGCGGGAGGGTGTACAATGAGCAGTTCTTC.

The chain couples TRBV5-5 to TRBJ2-5; possibly TRBD1 or TRBD2 for D (6 bases each). In germline, CDR1 is SGHKS, CDR2 YYEKEE (reference sequence). V lost 6 bases and J 3 bases, leaving 12 bases between the germline ends. This CDR3 spans 13 amino acids. The CDR3: CASTSEGEETQYF. CDR3 in DNA: TGTGCCAGCACCTCGGAGGGGGAAGAGACCCAGTACTTC.

In its sample, this clonotype was seen many times. This chain links TRBV29-1 with TRBJ2-5; D not resolved. There are 16 residues in the CDR3. Trimming took 1 base from V and 4 from J, leaving 19 bases between them. Germline lookup yields CDR1 SQVTM and CDR2 ANQGSEA. Written as DNA, the CDR3 is TGCAGCGTTGAAGCGCTCAGGAGCTTTGATGTAGAGACCCAGTACTTC. It translates to CSVEALRSFDVETQYF.

In this sample, this clonotype turned up many times. The genes are TRBV12-3 or TRBV12-4 and TRBJ2-1, with D unclear. The CDR3 extends over 13 amino acids. The germline V and J ends were trimmed by 6 bases and 2 bases, with 8 bases remaining between them. CDR3 sequence reads: CASRIRPYNEQFF. The CDR3 nucleotides are TGTGCCAGCAGGATTAGGCCCTACAATGAGCAGTTCTTC.

This clonotype was seen a handful of times. The rearrangement uses TRBV7-2 and TRBJ2-5, with 8 bases identical to TRBD2. The CDR3 is made up of 15 amino acids. V was clipped by 5 bases and J by 5 bases; unmatched bases: 10. The germline gives CDR1 SGHTA, CDR2 FQGNSA. The DNA of the CDR3 is TGTGCCAGCAGCAGATTAGCGGGACCTTGGGAGACCCAGTACTTC. It specifies CASSRLAGPWETQYF.